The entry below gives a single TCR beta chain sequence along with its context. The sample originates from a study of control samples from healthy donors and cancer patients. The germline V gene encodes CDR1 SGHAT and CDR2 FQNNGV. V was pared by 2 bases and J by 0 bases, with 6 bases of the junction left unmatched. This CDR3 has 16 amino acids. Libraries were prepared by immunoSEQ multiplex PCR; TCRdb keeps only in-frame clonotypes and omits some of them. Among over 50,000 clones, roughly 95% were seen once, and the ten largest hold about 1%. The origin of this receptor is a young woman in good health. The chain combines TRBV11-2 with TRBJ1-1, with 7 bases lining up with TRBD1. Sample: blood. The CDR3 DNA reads TGTGCCAGCAGCTTAACCCGGGGACAGATGAACACTGAAGCTTTCTTT. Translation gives CASSLTRGQMNTEAFF.